These T cell receptor beta chains were read from a single sample in a study of T cell responses to AZD1222 COVID-19 vaccine. Clones were sequenced by immunoSEQ multiplex PCR, and TCRdb holds only the in-frame ones, with some missing. The data contain roughly 180,000 clones, approximately 94% of them seen just once; the ten biggest clones take up about 1.5%. The sample consisted of peripheral blood, taken 28 days after the second AZD1222 dose. The source of these receptors is an adult who received the AZD1222 COVID-19 vaccine. Each CDR3 is given with its conserved first and last residue. The order of the fields is V gene, clone size, D gene, J gene, CDR3 protein, CDR3 DNA. A D gene is named only where the DNA matches it firmly. Clone size is stated in some rows and not others, as once, few, many or a class when expanded.

TRBV4-1	.	.	TRBJ1-1	CASSQASWGTEAFF	TGCGCCAGCAGCCAGGCTAGCTGGGGGACTGAAGCTTTCTTT
TRBV5-1	few	.	TRBJ1-4	CASSLGSTNEKLFF	TGCGCCAGCAGCTTGGGGTCGACTAATGAAAAACTGTTTTTT
TRBV3-1/TRBV3-2	.	TRBD1	TRBJ1-2	CASSPGTEANYGYTF	TGTGCCAGCAGCCCCGGGACAGAAGCTAACTATGGCTACACCTTC
TRBV19	.	TRBD1	TRBJ1-4	CASEIGDRATTNEKLFF	TGTGCCAGCGAGATTGGGGACAGGGCAACAACTAATGAAAAACTGTTTTTT
TRBV2	.	.	TRBJ1-2	CASSERKGARYGYTF	TGTGCCAGCAGTGAAAGGAAAGGGGCAAGGTATGGCTACACCTTC
TRBV9	once	.	TRBJ1-1	CASSADRNTEAFF	TGTGCCAGCAGCGCGGACAGGAACACTGAAGCTTTCTTT
TRBV11-3	.	TRBD1	TRBJ1-1	CASSSERITGAGTEAFF	TGTGCCAGCAGCTCCGAAAGGATCACAGGGGCGGGCACTGAAGCTTTCTTT
TRBV7-9	.	TRBD1	TRBJ1-2	CASSLNDRGHGYTF	TGTGCCAGCAGCTTGAACGACAGGGGCCATGGCTACACCTTC
TRBV11-2	.	.	TRBJ2-7	CASSRDGLSYEQYF	TGTGCCAGCAGCCGGGACGGCCTCTCCTACGAGCAGTACTTC
TRBV6-2/TRBV6-3	.	.	TRBJ1-2	CASSLPGSGYGYTF	TGTGCCAGCAGTCTCCCGGGGTCAGGCTATGGCTACACCTTC
TRBV20-1	.	.	TRBJ2-1	CSASDSGTPYNEQFF	TGCAGTGCTAGTGATTCGGGGACCCCCTACAATGAGCAGTTCTTC
TRBV5-1	.	TRBD2	TRBJ2-2	CASSSSGRAPGELFF	TGCGCCAGCAGCTCAAGCGGGAGGGCCCCCGGGGAGCTGTTTTTT
TRBV5-6	.	.	TRBJ1-5	CASSLRWGDQPQHF	TGTGCCAGCAGCTTGCGGTGGGGTGATCAGCCCCAGCATTTT
TRBV10-3	.	.	TRBJ2-4	CAISDPELAKNIQYF	TGTGCCATCAGTGATCCAGAACTAGCCAAAAACATTCAGTACTTC
TRBV9	.	.	TRBJ2-7	CASSVESREDPYEQYF	TGTGCCAGCAGCGTAGAGTCTCGTGAGGATCCCTACGAGCAGTACTTC
TRBV9	.	TRBD2	TRBJ2-3	CASATSRYTDTQYF	TGTGCCAGCGCGACTAGCCGCTACACAGATACGCAGTATTTT